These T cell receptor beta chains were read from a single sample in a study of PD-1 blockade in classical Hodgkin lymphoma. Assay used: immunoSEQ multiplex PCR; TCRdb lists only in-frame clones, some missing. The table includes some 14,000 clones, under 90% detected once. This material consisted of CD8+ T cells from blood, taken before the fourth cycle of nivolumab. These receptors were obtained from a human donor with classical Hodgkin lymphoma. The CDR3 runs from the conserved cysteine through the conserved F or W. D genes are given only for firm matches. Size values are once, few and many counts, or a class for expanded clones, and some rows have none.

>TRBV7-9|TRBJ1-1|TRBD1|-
CASSLAGGITEAFF
TGTGCCAGCAGCTTAGCAGGGGGCATCACTGAAGCTTTCTTT
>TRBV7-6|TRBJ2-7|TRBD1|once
CASSPGDSSYEQYF
TGTGCCAGCAGCCCTGGGGACAGTTCCTACGAGCAGTACTTC
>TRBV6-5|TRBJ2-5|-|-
CASSPGFERETQYF
TGTGCCAGCAGCCCAGGGTTTGAGAGGGAGACCCAGTACTTC
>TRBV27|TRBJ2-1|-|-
CASSWQSRYNEQFF
TGTGCCAGCAGTTGGCAGAGTAGGTACAATGAGCAGTTCTTC
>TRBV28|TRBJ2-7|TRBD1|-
CASSLAGGYYEQYF
TGTGCCAGCAGTTTGGCAGGGGGCTACTACGAGCAGTACTTC
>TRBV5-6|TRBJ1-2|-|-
CASSEGGTEGYTF
TGTGCCAGCAGCGAGGGAGGAACTGAGGGCTACACCTTC
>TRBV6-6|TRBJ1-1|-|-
CASGNLQAFF
TGTGCCAGCGGAAACCTGCAGGCTTTCTTT
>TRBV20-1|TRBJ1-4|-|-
CSARDGPVPFF
TGCAGTGCTAGAGACGGCCCCGTGCCGTTTTTT
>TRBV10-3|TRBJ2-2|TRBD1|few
CAITRTGNTGELFF
TGTGCCATCACTCGGACAGGAAACACCGGGGAGCTGTTTTTT
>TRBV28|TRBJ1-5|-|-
CASREMNQPQHF
TGTGCCAGCAGGGAAATGAATCAGCCCCAGCATTTT
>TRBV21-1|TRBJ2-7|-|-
CASSKGRRGYEQYF
TGTGCCAGCAGCAAAGGGCGTCGGGGCTACGAGCAGTACTTC
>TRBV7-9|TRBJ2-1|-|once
CASSPRDGYNEQFF
TGTGCCAGCAGCCCGCGGGACGGTTACAATGAGCAGTTCTTC
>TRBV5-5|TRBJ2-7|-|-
CASSMTINYEQYF
TGTGCCAGCAGTATGACAATTAACTACGAGCAGTACTTC
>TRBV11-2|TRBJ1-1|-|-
CASRLVGEHANTEAFF
TGTGCCAGCAGATTAGTAGGGGAACATGCGAACACTGAAGCTTTCTTT
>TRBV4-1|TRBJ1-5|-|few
CASSQERRAVNQPQHF
TGCGCCAGCAGCCAAGAGCGTAGGGCGGTCAATCAGCCCCAGCATTTT
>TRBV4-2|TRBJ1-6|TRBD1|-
CASSQDSGTGTDASPLHF
TGTGCCAGCAGCCAAGATTCGGGCACCGGGACAGATGCTTCACCCCTCCACTTT
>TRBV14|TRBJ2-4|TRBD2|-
CASSQDHPTSGRSRAKNIQYF
TGTGCCAGCAGCCAAGATCACCCGACTAGCGGGAGATCCCGGGCCAAAAACATTCAGTACTTC
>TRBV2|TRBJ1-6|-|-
CASSDGPNNSPLHF
TGTGCCAGCAGTGATGGGCCGAATAATTCACCCCTCCACTTT
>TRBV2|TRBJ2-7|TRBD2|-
CASNSGAYEQYF
TGTGCCAGCAATAGCGGGGCCTACGAGCAGTACTTC
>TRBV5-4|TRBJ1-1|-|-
CASSSRLQGPEAFF
TGTGCCAGCAGCTCTCGATTACAGGGCCCTGAAGCTTTCTTT
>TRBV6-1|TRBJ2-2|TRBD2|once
CASSEMKLYGLGFGELFF
TGTGCCAGCAGTGAAATGAAGCTTTATGGACTAGGCTTCGGGGAGCTGTTTTTT
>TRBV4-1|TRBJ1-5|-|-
CASSQRQVLNQPQHF
TGCGCCAGCAGCCAGAGACAGGTCCTAAATCAGCCCCAGCATTTT
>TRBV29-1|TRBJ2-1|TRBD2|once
CSVDVGTSLRIGHYNEQFF
TGCAGCGTTGACGTCGGGACTAGCTTGAGGATCGGTCACTACAATGAGCAGTTCTTC
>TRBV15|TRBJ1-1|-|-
CATSTGRMNTEAFF
TGTGCCACCAGCACGGGGCGGATGAACACTGAAGCTTTCTTT
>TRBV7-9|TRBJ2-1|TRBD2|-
CASSGLADSYNEQFF
TGTGCCAGTTCGGGACTAGCGGACTCCTACAATGAGCAGTTCTTC
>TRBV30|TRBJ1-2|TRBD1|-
CAWSPWDRDGYTF
TGTGCCTGGAGTCCCTGGGACAGGGATGGCTACACCTTC
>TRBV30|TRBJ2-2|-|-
CASQVTGELFF
TGTGCCTCTCAGGTCACCGGGGAGCTGTTTTTT
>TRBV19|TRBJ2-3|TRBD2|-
CASSAELGLAGDTQYF
TGTGCCAGTAGTGCCGAATTAGGACTAGCAGGGGATACGCAGTATTTT
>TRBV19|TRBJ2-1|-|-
CASSTPTSYYYNEQFF
TGTGCCAGTAGTACCCCGACTTCCTACTACTACAATGAGCAGTTCTTC
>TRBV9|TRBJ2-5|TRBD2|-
CASSVSGRDQETQYF
TGTGCCAGCAGCGTAAGCGGGAGGGACCAAGAGACCCAGTACTTC
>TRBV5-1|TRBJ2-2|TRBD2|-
CASSFGTSGHRLELFF
TGCGCCAGCAGTTTCGGGACTAGCGGCCACCGGTTGGAGCTGTTTTTT
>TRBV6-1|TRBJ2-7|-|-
CASSEGTEILAGVAYEQYF
TGTGCCAGCAGTGAGGGGACAGAAATACTAGCAGGTGTGGCCTACGAGCAGTACTTC
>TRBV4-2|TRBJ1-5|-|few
CASSQLQGVQPQHF
TGTGCCAGCAGCCAACTACAGGGCGTTCAGCCCCAGCATTTT
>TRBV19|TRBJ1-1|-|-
CASSPGQSNTEAFF
TGTGCCAGTTCTCCGGGACAATCGAACACTGAAGCTTTCTTT
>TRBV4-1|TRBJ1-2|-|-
CASSQGFDTNYGYTF
TGCGCCAGCAGCCAGGGGTTTGACACCAACTATGGCTACACCTTC
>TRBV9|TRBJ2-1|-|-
CASSVEDGLYNEQFF
TGTGCCAGCAGCGTAGAGGACGGCCTATACAATGAGCAGTTCTTC
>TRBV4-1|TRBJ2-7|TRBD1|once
CASSQVRQGAYEQYF
TGCGCCAGCAGCCAAGTTAGACAGGGGGCGTACGAGCAGTACTTC
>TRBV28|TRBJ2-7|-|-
CASNRDRAGIYEQYF
TGTGCCAGCAACCGAGACCGGGCCGGAATCTACGAGCAGTACTTC
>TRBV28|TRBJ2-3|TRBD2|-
CASSSMGLAGLDTQYF
TGTGCCAGCAGTTCCATGGGGCTAGCGGGATTAGATACGCAGTATTTT
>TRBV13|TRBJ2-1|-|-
CASSLGQAGNEQFF
TGTGCCAGCAGCTTAGGACAGGCTGGCAATGAGCAGTTCTTC
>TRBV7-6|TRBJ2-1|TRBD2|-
CASSSGTSLNEQFF
TGTGCCAGCAGCTCAGGGACTAGCCTCAATGAGCAGTTCTTC
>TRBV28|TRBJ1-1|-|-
CASSYTVMNTEAFF
TGTGCCAGCAGCTACACAGTAATGAACACTGAAGCTTTCTTT
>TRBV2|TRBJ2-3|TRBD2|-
CASSDGRGAGDTQYF
TGTGCCAGCAGTGACGGGCGGGGGGCCGGAGATACGCAGTATTTT
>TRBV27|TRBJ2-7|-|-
CASSLDPNYEQYF
TGTGCCAGCAGTTTAGATCCGAACTACGAGCAGTACTTC
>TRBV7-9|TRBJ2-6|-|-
CASSSSTTALSGANVLTF
TGTGCCAGCAGCTCCTCAACGACCGCCTTGTCTGGGGCCAACGTCCTGACTTTC